The following is a T cell receptor beta chain sequence with its context. Its cognate antigen is unknown. The sample belongs to a study of identifying expanded T cells in peripheral blood. Study observations and caveats: Differentially abundant clones: around 1.2 between replicates, just under 17 at around 14 days, around 19 at four.

V lost 2 bases and J lost 4, with 11 bases in between. CDR3 length: 15 amino acids. Germline assignment: CDR1 SNHLY and CDR2 FYNNEI. Profiled with immunoSEQ multiplex PCR; TCRdb holds only in-frame clones, not every one. In the table there are roughly 130,000 clones, roughly 90% of which are singletons. No infections or other immune events were documented during collection. V and J are TRBV2 and TRBJ2-2; a weak D match, TRBD1 (6 bases). This TCR came from a person between 18 and 69 years old in good health. Sequenced sample: blood. CDR3 coding DNA: TGTGCCAGCAGTGAAACCCGACAGGTCACCGGGGAGCTGTTTTTT. Translated, it gives CASSETRQVTGELFF.